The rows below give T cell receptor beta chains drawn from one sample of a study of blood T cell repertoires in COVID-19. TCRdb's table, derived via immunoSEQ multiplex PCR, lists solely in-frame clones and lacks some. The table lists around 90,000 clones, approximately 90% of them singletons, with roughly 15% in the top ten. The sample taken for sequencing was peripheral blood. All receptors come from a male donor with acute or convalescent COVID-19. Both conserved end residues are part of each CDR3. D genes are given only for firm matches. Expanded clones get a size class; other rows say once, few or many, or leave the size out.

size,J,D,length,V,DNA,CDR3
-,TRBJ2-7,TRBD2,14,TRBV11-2,TGTGCCAGCAGCCGGACTAGCCGCTTCTACGAGCAGTACTTC,CASSRTSRFYEQYF
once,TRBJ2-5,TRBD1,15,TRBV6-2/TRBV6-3,TGTGCCAGCAGTTACTCCACAGGGGCCCTAGAGACCCAGTACTTC,CASSYSTGALETQYF
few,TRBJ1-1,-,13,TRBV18,TGTGCCAGCTCACCCAGTGTTGACACTGAAGCTTTCTTT,CASSPSVDTEAFF
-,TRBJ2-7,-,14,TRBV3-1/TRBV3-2,TGTGCCAGCAGCCAAGTTCTAGCGTCCTACGAGCAGTACTTC,CASSQVLASYEQYF
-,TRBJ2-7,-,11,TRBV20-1,TGCAGTGCAACCAGGTTGGACGAGCAGTACTTC,CSATRLDEQYF
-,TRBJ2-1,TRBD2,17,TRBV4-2,TGTGCCAGCAGCCAAGACCAGAGACTAGCGGGGGGATTAGAGCAGTTCTTC,CASSQDQRLAGGLEQFF
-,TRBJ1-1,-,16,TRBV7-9,TGTGCCAGCAGCTGGGCCCGCGACAGTCGAAACACTGAAGCTTTCTTT,CASSWARDSRNTEAFF
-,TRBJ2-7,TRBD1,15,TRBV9,TGTGCCAGCAGCGCAGGGACAGGGGGCGCGTACGAGCAGTACTTC,CASSAGTGGAYEQYF
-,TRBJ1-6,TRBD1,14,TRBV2,TGTGCCAGCAGGGGCGGACAGGGGAGTTCACCCCTCCACTTT,CASRGGQGSSPLHF
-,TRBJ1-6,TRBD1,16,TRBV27,TGTGCCAGCAGTACCAACAGGGGGCTAGAGAATTCACCCCTCCACTTT,CASSTNRGLENSPLHF
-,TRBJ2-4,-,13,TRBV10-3,TGTGCCATCAGTCCCGAGGTGGGAAACATTCAGTACTTC,CAISPEVGNIQYF
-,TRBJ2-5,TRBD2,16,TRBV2,TGTGCCAGCAGCCCCGGGACTAGCGGGGGGGGTGAGACCCAGTACTTC,CASSPGTSGGGETQYF
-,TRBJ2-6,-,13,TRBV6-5,TGTGCCACCGGGTCCTCTGGGGCCAACGTCCTGACTTTC,CATGSSGANVLTF
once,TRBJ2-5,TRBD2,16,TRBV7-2,TGTGCCAGCAGCCTCCCAGAGCGGGGGGGCAAGGAGACCCAGTACTTC,CASSLPERGGKETQYF
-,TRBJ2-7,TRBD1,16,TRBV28,TGTGCCAGCAGTTTATGGGGTTCGGGACAGGGGTACGAGCAGTACTTC,CASSLWGSGQGYEQYF
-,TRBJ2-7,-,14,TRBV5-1,TGCGCCAGCAGCTTGGGGGCCAGGGAGGACGAGCAGTACTTC,CASSLGAREDEQYF
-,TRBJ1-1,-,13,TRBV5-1,TGCGCCAGCAGCTTGGAGGCAGGGGCCGAAGCTTTCTTT,CASSLEAGAEAFF
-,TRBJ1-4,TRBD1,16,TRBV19,TGTGCCAGTAGCCCGGACAGGGGGCTCGGAAGGGAAAAACTGTTTTTT,CASSPDRGLGREKLFF
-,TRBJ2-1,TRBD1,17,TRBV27,TGTGCCAGCAGTCCCCGCGGGACAGGGACCCTTAGGGGTGAGCAGTTCTTC,CASSPRGTGTLRGEQFF
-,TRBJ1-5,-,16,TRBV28,TGTGCCAGCAGTTTTAGACAGATCTATAGCAATCAGCCCCAGCATTTT,CASSFRQIYSNQPQHF
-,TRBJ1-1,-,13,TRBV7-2,TGTGCCAGCAGCTCTACGACTCGCTCCGAAGCTTTCTTT,CASSSTTRSEAFF
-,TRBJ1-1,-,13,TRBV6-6,TGTGCCAGCAGTTACGCCGTACAGCTTGAAGCTTTCTTT,CASSYAVQLEAFF
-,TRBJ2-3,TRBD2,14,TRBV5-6,TGTGCCAGCAGCTTGGTTGGGACTAGCGGGATCCAGTATTTT,CASSLVGTSGIQYF
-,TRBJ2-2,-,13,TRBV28,TGTGCCAGCTCGACAGAGAACACCGGGGAGCTGTTTTTT,CASSTENTGELFF
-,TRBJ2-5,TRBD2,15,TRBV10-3,TGTGCCATCAGTGCCCGGGGGGGGTACCAAGAGACCCAGTACTTC,CAISARGGYQETQYF
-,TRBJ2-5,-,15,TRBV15,TGTGCCACCAGCAGAGATCAGGGGACCCAAGAGACCCAGTACTTC,CATSRDQGTQETQYF
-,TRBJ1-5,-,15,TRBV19,TGTGCCAGTAGTATGTCGAGCTCCTCGAATCAGCCCCAGCATTTT,CASSMSSSSNQPQHF
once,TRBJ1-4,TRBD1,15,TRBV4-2,TGTGCCAGCAGCCAAGATGCCAGGGGGCGCGAAAAACTGTTTTTT,CASSQDARGREKLFF
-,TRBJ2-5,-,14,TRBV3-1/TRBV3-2,TGTGCCAGCAGCCCAAGCGACGGCAAAGAGACCCAGTACTTC,CASSPSDGKETQYF
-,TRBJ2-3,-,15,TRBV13,TGTGCCAGCAGCCTCCGGGCTCTCGGGGGAGATACGCAGTATTTT,CASSLRALGGDTQYF
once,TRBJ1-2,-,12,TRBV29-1,TGCAGCGCCAGGGATCCTAACTATGGCTACACCTTC,CSARDPNYGYTF
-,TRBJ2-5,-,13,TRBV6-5,TGTGCCAGCACCCCTCATGGGGCAGAGACCCAGTACTTC,CASTPHGAETQYF
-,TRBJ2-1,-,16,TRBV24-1,TGTGCCACCAGTGATCCTAGTGGGGGGGCGTACAATGAGCAGTTCTTC,CATSDPSGGAYNEQFF
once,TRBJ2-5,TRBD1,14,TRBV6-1,TGTGCCAGCAGTGAAGGTACAGGGGGAGAGACCCAGTACTTC,CASSEGTGGETQYF
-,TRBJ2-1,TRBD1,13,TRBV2,TGTGCCAGCAGGAGGGACAGGGGGGATGAGCAGTTCTTC,CASRRDRGDEQFF
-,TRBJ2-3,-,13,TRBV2,TGTGCCAGCAGTTGGCAGGGTCCAGATACGCAGTATTTT,CASSWQGPDTQYF
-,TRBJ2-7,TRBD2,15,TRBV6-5,TGTGCCAGCAGTTTGGCGGGGGACCCAACCTACGAGCAGTACTTC,CASSLAGDPTYEQYF
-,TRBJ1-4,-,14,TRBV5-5,TGTGCCAGCAGCCGACAGGAGGATAATGAAAAACTGTTTTTT,CASSRQEDNEKLFF
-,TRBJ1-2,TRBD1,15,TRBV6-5,TGTGCCAGCAGTTCCTGGGACAGGGAAATCTATGGCTACACCTTC,CASSSWDREIYGYTF
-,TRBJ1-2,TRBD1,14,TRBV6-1,TGTGCCAGCAGTGAAGCCCTGACAGGGCGAGGCTACACCTTC,CASSEALTGRGYTF
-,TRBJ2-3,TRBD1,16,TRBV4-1,TGCGCCAGCAGCCAAACGCACCAGGGGGCATCAGATACGCAGTATTTT,CASSQTHQGASDTQYF
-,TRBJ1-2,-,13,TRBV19,TGTGCCAGTAGCGCACAGGGCCGAGAAGGCTACACCTTC,CASSAQGREGYTF